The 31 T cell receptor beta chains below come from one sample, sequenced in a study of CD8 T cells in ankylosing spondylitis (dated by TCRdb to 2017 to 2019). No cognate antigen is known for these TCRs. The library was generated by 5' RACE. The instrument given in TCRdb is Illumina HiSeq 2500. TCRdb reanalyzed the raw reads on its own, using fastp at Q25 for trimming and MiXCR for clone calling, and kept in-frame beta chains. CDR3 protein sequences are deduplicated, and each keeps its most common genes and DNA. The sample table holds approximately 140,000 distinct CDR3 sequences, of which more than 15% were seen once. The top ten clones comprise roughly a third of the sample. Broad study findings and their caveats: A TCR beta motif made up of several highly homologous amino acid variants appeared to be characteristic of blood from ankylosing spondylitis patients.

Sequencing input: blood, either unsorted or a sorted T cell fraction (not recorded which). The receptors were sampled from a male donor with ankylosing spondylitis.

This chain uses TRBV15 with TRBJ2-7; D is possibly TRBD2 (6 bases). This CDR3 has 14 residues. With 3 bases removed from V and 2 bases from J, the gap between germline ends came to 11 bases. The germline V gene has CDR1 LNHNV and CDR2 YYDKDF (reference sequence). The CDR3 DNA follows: TGTGCCACCAGCAGCTACGGGAGAGCCTACGAGCAGTACTTC. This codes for CATSSYGRAYEQYF.

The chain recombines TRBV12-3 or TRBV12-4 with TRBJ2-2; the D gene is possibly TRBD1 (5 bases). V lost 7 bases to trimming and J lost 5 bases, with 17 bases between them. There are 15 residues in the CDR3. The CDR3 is CASIQSPRGTGELFF. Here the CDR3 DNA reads TGTGCCAGCATCCAATCACCTAGGGGAACCGGGGAGCTGTTTTTT.

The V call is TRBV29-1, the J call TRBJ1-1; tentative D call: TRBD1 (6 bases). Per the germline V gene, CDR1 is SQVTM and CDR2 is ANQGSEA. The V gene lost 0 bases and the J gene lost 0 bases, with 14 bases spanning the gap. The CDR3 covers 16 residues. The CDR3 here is CSVEDRGRDMNTEAFF. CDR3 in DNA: TGCAGCGTTGAAGATAGGGGTCGGGACATGAACACTGAAGCTTTCTTT.

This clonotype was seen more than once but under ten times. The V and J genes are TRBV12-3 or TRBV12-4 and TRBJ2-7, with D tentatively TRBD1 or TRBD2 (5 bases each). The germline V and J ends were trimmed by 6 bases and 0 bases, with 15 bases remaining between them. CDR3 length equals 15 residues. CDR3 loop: CASSLTVTSSYEQYF. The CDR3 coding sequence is TGTGCCAGCAGCCTGACAGTTACTAGCTCCTACGAGCAGTACTTC.

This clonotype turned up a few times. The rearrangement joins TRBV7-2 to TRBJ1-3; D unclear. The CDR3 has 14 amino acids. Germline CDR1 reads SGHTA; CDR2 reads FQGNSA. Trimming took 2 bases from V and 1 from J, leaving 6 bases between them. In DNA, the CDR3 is TGTGCCAGCAGCTTATGGGTTTCTGGAAACACCATATATTTT. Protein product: CASSLWVSGNTIYF.

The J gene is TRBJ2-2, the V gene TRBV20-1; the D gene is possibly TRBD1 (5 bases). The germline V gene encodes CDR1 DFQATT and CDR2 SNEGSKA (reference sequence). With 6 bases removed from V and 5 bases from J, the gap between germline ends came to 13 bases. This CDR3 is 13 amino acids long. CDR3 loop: CSAKPGYTGELFF. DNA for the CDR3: TGCAGTGCAAAGCCAGGGTATACCGGGGAGCTGTTTTTT.

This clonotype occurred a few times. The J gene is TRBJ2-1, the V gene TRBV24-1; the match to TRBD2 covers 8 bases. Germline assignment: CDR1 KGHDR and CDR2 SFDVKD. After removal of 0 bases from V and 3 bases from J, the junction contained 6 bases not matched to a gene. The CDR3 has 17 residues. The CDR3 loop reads CATSDLRASGYYNEQFF. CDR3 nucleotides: TGTGCCACCAGTGATTTGAGGGCTAGCGGGTACTACAATGAGCAGTTCTTC.

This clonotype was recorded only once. For the CDR3, the DNA is TGCGCCAGCAGTCCCGGAAGGGGGTCCGAAAAACTGTTTTTT. It specifies CASSPGRGSEKLFF. The chain joins TRBV5-1 to TRBJ1-4; the D gene is possibly TRBD1 (6 bases). V shed 5 bases and J shed 8 bases, with 16 bases lying between them. The CDR3 runs 14 residues. Germline values: CDR1 SGHRS, CDR2 YFSETQ. Drawing the rest from reference TRBV5-1 and TRBJ1-4, the complete variable domain is KAGVTQTPRYLIKTRGQQVTLSCSPISGHRSVSWYQQTPGQGLQFLFEYFSETQRNKGNFPGRFSGRQFSNSRSEMNVSTLELGDSALYLCASSPGRGSEKLFFGSGTQLSVL.

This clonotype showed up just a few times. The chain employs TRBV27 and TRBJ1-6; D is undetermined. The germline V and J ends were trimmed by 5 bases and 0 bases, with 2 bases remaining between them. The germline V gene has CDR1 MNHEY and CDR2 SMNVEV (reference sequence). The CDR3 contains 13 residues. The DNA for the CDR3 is TGTGCCAGCAGTAACTCCTATAATTCACCCCTCCACTTT. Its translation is CASSNSYNSPLHF.

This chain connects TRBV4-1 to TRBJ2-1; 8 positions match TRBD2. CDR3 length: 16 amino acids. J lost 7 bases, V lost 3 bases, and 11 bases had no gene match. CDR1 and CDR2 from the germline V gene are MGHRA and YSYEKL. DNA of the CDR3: TGCGCCAGCAGCCACCAGACTAGCGCGTTGGGGAATGAGCAGTTCTTC. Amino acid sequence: CASSHQTSALGNEQFF.

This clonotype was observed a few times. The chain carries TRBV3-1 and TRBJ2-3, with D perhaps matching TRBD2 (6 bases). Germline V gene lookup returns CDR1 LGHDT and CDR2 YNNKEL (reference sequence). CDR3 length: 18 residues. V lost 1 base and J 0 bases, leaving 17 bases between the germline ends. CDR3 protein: CASSQGRVSGGSTDTQYF. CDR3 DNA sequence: TGTGCCAGCAGCCAAGGCCGGGTTAGCGGTGGGAGCACAGATACGCAGTATTTT.

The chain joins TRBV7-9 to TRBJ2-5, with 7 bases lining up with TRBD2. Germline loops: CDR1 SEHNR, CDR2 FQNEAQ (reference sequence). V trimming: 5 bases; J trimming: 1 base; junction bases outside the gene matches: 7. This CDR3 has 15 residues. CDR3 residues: CASSPIGTIQETQYF. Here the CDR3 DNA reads TGTGCCAGCAGCCCGATCGGGACTATCCAAGAGACCCAGTACTTC.

The CDR3: CASSWPHLEQYF. The CDR3 DNA follows: TGTGCCAGCAGCTGGCCCCACTTAGAGCAGTACTTC. The chain combines TRBV7-9 with TRBJ2-7; unclear D gene. Germline V CDR1 and CDR2: SEHNR, FQNEAQ (reference sequence). CDR3 size: 12 residues. Trimming took off 4 bases at V and 7 bases at J, with 11 bases between the two ends.

The CDR3 reads CASSYDSANYGYTF. The CDR3 DNA follows: TGTGCCAGCAGCTATGACTCCGCTAACTATGGCTACACCTTC. The chain combines TRBV11-1 with TRBJ1-2; the D is unclear. CDR3 length: 14 amino acids. V was pared by 4 bases and J by 0 bases, with 9 bases between. Germline loops: CDR1 SGHAT, CDR2 FQDESV (reference sequence).

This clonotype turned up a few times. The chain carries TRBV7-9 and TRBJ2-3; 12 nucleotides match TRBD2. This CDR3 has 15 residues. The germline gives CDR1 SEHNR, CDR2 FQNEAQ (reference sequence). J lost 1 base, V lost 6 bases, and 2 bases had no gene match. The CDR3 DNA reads TGTGCCAGCAGGACTAGCGGGAGCGGCACAGATACGCAGTATTTT. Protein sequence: CASRTSGSGTDTQYF.

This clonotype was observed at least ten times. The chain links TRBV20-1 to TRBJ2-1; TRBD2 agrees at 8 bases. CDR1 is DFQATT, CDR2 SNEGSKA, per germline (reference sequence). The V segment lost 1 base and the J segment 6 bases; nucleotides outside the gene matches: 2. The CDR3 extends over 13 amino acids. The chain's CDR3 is CSARASGLNEQFF. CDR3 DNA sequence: TGCAGTGCTAGAGCTAGCGGGCTCAATGAGCAGTTCTTC.

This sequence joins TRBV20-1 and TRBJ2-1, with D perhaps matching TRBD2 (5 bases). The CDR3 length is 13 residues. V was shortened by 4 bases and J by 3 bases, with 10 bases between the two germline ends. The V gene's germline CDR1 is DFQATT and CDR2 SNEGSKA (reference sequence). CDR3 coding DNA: TGCAGTGCTAAAGGCGGGCTCTACAATGAGCAGTTCTTC. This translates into CSAKGGLYNEQFF.

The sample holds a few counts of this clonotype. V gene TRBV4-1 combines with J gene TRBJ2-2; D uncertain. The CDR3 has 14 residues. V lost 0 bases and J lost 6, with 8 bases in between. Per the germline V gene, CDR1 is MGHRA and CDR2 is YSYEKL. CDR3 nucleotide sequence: TGCGCCAGCAGCCAAGAGACCGTGGCCGGGGAGCTGTTTTTT. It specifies CASSQETVAGELFF.

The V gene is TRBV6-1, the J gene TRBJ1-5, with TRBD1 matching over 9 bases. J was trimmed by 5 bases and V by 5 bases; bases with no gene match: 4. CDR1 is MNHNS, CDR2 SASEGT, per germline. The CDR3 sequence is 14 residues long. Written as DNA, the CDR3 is TGTGCCAGCAGTCTCGGACAGGGGTATCAGCCCCAGCATTTT. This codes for CASSLGQGYQPQHF.

CDR3 sequence: CSASDGPYNEQFF. In nucleotides, the CDR3 is TGCAGTGCTAGTGATGGGCCCTACAATGAGCAGTTCTTC. The chain uses TRBV20-1 and TRBJ2-1, with no clear D. Trimming pared 3 bases from V and 2 bases from J, leaving 8 bases between. Germline CDR1 reads DFQATT; CDR2 reads SNEGSKA (reference sequence). The CDR3 runs 13 residues.

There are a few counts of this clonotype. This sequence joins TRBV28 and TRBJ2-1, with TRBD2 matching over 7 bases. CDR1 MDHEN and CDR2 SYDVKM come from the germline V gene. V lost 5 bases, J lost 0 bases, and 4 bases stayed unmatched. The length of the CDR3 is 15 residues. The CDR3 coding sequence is TGTGCCAGCAGTAGACCTAGCGGCTCCTACAATGAGCAGTTCTTC. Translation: CASSRPSGSYNEQFF.

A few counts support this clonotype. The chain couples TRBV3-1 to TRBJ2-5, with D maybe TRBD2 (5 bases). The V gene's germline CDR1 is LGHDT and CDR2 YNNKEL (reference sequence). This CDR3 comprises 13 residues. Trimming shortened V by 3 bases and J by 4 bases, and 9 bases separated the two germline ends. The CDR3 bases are TGTGCCAGCAGCCACTTCGGAGGAGAGACCCAGTACTTC. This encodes CASSHFGGETQYF.

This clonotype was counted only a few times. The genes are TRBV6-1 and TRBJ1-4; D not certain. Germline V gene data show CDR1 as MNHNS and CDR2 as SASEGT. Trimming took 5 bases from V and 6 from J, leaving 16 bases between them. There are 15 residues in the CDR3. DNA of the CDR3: TGTGCCAGCAGTCATCACACGGACGCGGATGAAAAACTGTTTTTT. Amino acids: CASSHHTDADEKLFF.

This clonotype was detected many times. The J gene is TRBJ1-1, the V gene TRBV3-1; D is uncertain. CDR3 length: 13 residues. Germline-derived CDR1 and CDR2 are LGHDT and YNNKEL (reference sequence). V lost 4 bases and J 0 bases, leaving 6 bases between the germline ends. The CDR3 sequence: CASSPSVNTEAFF. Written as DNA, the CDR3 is TGTGCCAGCAGCCCGTCGGTGAACACTGAAGCTTTCTTT.

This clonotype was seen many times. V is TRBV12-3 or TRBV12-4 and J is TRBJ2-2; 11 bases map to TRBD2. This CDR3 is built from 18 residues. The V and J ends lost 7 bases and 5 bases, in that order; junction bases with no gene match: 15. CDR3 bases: TGTGCCAGCACTCCCCCCGCACTAGCGGGAGCAGGGACCGGGGAGCTGTTTTTT. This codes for CASTPPALAGAGTGELFF.

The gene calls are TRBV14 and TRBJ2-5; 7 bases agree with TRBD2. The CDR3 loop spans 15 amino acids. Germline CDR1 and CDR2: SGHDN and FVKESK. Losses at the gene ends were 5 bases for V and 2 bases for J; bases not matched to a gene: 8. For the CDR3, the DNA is TGTGCCAGCAGCACCATCCCTAGCGGTCAAGAGACCCAGTACTTC. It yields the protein CASSTIPSGQETQYF.

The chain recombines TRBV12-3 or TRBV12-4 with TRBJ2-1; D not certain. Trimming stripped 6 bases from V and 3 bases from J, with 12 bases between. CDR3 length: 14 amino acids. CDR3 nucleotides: TGTGCCAGCAGCCTTGGCATCTACTACAATGAGCAGTTCTTC. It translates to CASSLGIYYNEQFF.

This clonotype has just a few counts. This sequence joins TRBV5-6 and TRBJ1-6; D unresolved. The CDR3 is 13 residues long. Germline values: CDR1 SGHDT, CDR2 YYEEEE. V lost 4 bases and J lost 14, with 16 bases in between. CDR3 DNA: TGTGCCAGCAGCGTCTACGGGCAAACCACCCTCCACTTT. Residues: CASSVYGQTTLHF. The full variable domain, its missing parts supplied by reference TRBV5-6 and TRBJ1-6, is DAGVTQSPTHLIKTRGQQVTLRCSPKSGHDTVSWYQQALGQGPQFIFQYYEEEERQRGNFPDRFSGHQFPNYSSELNVNALLLGDSALYLCASSVYGQTTLHFGNGTRLTVT.

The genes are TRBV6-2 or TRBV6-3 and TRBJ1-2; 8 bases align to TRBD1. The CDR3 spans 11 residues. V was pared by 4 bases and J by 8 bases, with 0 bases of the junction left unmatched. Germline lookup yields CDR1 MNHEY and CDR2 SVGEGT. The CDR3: CASSSGGGYTF. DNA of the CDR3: TGTGCCAGCAGTTCAGGGGGCGGCTACACCTTC.

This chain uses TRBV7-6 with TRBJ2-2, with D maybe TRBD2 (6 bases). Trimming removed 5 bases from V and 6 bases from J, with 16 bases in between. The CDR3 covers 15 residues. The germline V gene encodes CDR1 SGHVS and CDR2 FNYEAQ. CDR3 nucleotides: TGTGCCAGCAGCCGCGGGAATCTCGAGGCCGGGGAGCTGTTTTTT. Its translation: CASSRGNLEAGELFF.

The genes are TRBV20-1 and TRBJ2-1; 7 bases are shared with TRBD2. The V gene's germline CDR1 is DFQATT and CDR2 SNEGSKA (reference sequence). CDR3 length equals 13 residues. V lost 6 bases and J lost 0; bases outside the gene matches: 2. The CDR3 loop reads CSARGGSYNEQFF. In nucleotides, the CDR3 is TGCAGTGCCCGCGGGGGCTCCTACAATGAGCAGTTCTTC.